Following are 13 T cell receptor beta chains from one sample sequenced in a study of T cells in Graves' hyperthyroidism and ophthalmopathy. The CDR3 regions of TCR beta were amplified from RNA transcripts. First-round RT-PCR targeting the TCR CDR3 was performed with the HTBI primer set. From the multiplex PCR reads, TCRdb called clonotypes with MiXCR, one entry per CDR3 protein. The sample shows over 250,000 distinct CDR3 sequences, 25% of them seen only once. The sample taken for sequencing was blood. The source is a man in his forties or fifties with Graves' hyperthyroidism that later progressed to Graves' ophthalmopathy.

This clonotype has only a few counts. The V and J genes are TRBV5-1 and TRBJ2-2; maybe TRBD1 (5 bases). Germline V gene lookup returns CDR1 SGHRS and CDR2 YFSETQ. This CDR3 spans 16 amino acids. The ends were cut back, 3 bases at V and 4 bases at J, with 16 bases in the middle. CDR3 region: CASSSSASRGTGELFF. In nucleotides, the CDR3 is TGCGCCAGCAGCTCGTCAGCGTCAAGGGGCACCGGGGAGCTGTTTTTT.

The chain links TRBV4-1 to TRBJ1-5, with D hard to call. The CDR3 runs to 14 residues. Germline CDR1 MGHRA, CDR2 YSYEKL. Trimming shortened V by 4 bases and J by 2 bases, and 9 bases separated the two germline ends. CDR3 region: CASSPLQGNQPQHF. CDR3 DNA sequence: TGCGCCAGCAGCCCCCTCCAAGGCAATCAGCCCCAGCATTTT.

This clonotype was seen a handful of times. V gene TRBV11-2 combines with J gene TRBJ2-3; D may be TRBD1 (6 bases). Germline CDR1 and CDR2: SGHAT and FQNNGV. The V and J ends lost 0 bases and 0 bases respectively, with 13 bases between them. The CDR3 runs to 17 residues. For the CDR3, the DNA is TGTGCCAGCAGCTTAGAGACAGGAACTACTAGCACAGATACGCAGTATTTT. Amino acid sequence: CASSLETGTTSTDTQYF. Looking up the rest from reference TRBV11-2 and TRBJ2-3 gives the full variable domain: EAGVAQSPRYKIIEKRQSVAFWCNPISGHATLYWYQQILGQGPKLLIQFQNNGVVDDSQLPKDRFSAERLKGVDSTLKIQPAKLEDSAVYLCASSLETGTTSTDTQYFGPGTRLTVL.

This clonotype was seen ten or more times. The chain combines TRBV12-3 or TRBV12-4 with TRBJ1-1; D might be TRBD1 (5 bases). The germline V and J ends were trimmed by 5 bases and 3 bases, with 19 bases remaining between them. The CDR3 is 16 residues long. The CDR3 bases are TGTGCCAGCAGTCCTGCGGGGCGGGGCTCGGACACTGAAGCTTTCTTT. Encoded protein: CASSPAGRGSDTEAFF.

The CDR3 DNA is TGTGCCAGCAGCTTAGGGCTGTTGGATATAGGAGAGACCCAGTACTTC. It encodes CASSLGLLDIGETQYF. This sequence joins TRBV7-2 and TRBJ2-5; D remains unclear. Trimming stripped 1 base from V and 4 bases from J, with 16 bases between. In germline, CDR1 is SGHTA, CDR2 FQGNSA. The CDR3 loop spans 16 amino acids.

The gene calls are TRBV28 and TRBJ2-5; D may be TRBD2 (5 bases). V was clipped by 5 bases and J by 5 bases, with 21 bases between them. Germline lookup yields CDR1 MDHEN and CDR2 SYDVKM. The CDR3 totals 16 residues. CDR3 sequence reads: CASSPTLEERWETQYF. CDR3 in DNA: TGTGCCAGCAGTCCCACCCTTGAGGAGCGGTGGGAGACCCAGTACTTC.

The table lists this clonotype with many counts. The chain has TRBV11-2 and TRBJ1-1; 7 bases are shared with TRBD1. The CDR3 totals 14 residues. CDR1 is SGHAT, CDR2 FQNNGV, per germline. V trimming: 4 bases; J trimming: 1 base; junction bases outside the gene matches: 3. CDR3 sequence (DNA): TGTGCCAGCAGCTCAGGGGGAACGAACACTGAAGCTTTCTTT. Amino acids: CASSSGGTNTEAFF.

The sample holds a few counts of this clonotype. CDR3 sequence reads: CASSLLPGANTEAFF. Written as DNA, the CDR3 is TGTGCCAGCAGCCTACTGCCCGGGGCCAACACTGAAGCTTTCTTT. This sequence joins TRBV7-8 and TRBJ1-1; a possible D gene is TRBD1 (5 bases). Germline loops: CDR1 SGHVS, CDR2 FQNEAQ. Trimming stripped 5 bases from V and 2 bases from J, with 15 bases between. This CDR3 region has 15 residues. Combining the CDR3 with reference TRBV7-8 and TRBJ1-1 gives the whole variable domain GAGVSQSPRYKVAKRGQDVALRCDPISGHVSLFWYQQALGQGPEFLTYFQNEAQLDKSGLPSDRFFAERPEGSVSTLKIQRTQQEDSAVYLCASSLLPGANTEAFFGQGTRLTVV.

The sample holds many counts of this clonotype. The chain employs TRBV13 and TRBJ2-7; 7 nucleotides agree with TRBD2. The CDR3 spans 15 residues. The germline V gene encodes CDR1 PRHDT and CDR2 FYEKMQ (reference sequence). V shed 5 bases, J shed 0 bases, and the junction held 7 bases outside the gene matches. This chain's CDR3 is CASSTRASGSYEQYF. CDR3 nucleotide sequence: TGTGCCAGCAGCACCCGGGCTAGCGGCTCCTACGAGCAGTACTTC.

This clonotype was observed at least ten times. The J gene is TRBJ1-1, the V gene TRBV28, with 7 nucleotides matching TRBD1. The CDR3 sequence is 16 residues long. Germline CDR1 is MDHEN and CDR2 is SYDVKM. The V and J ends lost 4 bases and 0 bases, in that order; junction bases with no gene match: 8. This CDR3 is CASSSTGKGMNTEAFF. CDR3 sequence (DNA): TGTGCCAGCAGTTCGACAGGGAAGGGGATGAACACTGAAGCTTTCTTT.

At least ten counts were recorded for this clonotype. CDR3: CASSQGSGANVLTF. The DNA for the CDR3 is TGTGCCAGCAGCCAGGGGTCTGGGGCCAACGTCCTGACTTTC. This rearrangement joins TRBV7-9 to TRBJ2-6, with D possibly TRBD1 on 6 matching bases. V dropped 5 bases and J dropped 1 base, with 6 bases sitting between them. Germline-derived CDR1 and CDR2 are SEHNR and FQNEAQ (reference sequence). The CDR3 runs to 14 residues.

This clonotype was recorded at least ten times. The V and J genes are TRBV5-5 and TRBJ2-7, with 8 bases aligning to TRBD1. The CDR3 has 14 amino acids. The V segment lost 2 bases and the J segment 3 bases; nucleotides outside the gene matches: 4. From germline, CDR1 is SGHKS and CDR2 YYEKEE (reference sequence). CDR3 nucleotide sequence: TGTGCCAGCAGCTTCTTGACAGGGGACTACGAGCAGTACTTC. Translating it yields CASSFLTGDYEQYF. Supplemented by reference TRBV5-5 and TRBJ2-7, the full variable domain reads DAGVTQSPTHLIKTRGQQVTLRCSPISGHKSVSWYQQVLGQGPQFIFQYYEKEERGRGNFPDRFSARQFPNYSSELNVNALLLGDSALYLCASSFLTGDYEQYFGPGTRLTVT.

The table lists this clonotype with many counts. The V and J genes are TRBV2 and TRBJ1-2; D possibly corresponds to TRBD1 (5 bases). The germline V gene encodes CDR1 SNHLY and CDR2 FYNNEI. The CDR3 covers 13 residues. Trimming removed 3 bases at V and 4 bases at J, with 9 bases between. In nucleotides, the CDR3 is TGTGCCAGCAGTGACCAGGGATCCTATGGCTACACCTTC. This translates into CASSDQGSYGYTF.